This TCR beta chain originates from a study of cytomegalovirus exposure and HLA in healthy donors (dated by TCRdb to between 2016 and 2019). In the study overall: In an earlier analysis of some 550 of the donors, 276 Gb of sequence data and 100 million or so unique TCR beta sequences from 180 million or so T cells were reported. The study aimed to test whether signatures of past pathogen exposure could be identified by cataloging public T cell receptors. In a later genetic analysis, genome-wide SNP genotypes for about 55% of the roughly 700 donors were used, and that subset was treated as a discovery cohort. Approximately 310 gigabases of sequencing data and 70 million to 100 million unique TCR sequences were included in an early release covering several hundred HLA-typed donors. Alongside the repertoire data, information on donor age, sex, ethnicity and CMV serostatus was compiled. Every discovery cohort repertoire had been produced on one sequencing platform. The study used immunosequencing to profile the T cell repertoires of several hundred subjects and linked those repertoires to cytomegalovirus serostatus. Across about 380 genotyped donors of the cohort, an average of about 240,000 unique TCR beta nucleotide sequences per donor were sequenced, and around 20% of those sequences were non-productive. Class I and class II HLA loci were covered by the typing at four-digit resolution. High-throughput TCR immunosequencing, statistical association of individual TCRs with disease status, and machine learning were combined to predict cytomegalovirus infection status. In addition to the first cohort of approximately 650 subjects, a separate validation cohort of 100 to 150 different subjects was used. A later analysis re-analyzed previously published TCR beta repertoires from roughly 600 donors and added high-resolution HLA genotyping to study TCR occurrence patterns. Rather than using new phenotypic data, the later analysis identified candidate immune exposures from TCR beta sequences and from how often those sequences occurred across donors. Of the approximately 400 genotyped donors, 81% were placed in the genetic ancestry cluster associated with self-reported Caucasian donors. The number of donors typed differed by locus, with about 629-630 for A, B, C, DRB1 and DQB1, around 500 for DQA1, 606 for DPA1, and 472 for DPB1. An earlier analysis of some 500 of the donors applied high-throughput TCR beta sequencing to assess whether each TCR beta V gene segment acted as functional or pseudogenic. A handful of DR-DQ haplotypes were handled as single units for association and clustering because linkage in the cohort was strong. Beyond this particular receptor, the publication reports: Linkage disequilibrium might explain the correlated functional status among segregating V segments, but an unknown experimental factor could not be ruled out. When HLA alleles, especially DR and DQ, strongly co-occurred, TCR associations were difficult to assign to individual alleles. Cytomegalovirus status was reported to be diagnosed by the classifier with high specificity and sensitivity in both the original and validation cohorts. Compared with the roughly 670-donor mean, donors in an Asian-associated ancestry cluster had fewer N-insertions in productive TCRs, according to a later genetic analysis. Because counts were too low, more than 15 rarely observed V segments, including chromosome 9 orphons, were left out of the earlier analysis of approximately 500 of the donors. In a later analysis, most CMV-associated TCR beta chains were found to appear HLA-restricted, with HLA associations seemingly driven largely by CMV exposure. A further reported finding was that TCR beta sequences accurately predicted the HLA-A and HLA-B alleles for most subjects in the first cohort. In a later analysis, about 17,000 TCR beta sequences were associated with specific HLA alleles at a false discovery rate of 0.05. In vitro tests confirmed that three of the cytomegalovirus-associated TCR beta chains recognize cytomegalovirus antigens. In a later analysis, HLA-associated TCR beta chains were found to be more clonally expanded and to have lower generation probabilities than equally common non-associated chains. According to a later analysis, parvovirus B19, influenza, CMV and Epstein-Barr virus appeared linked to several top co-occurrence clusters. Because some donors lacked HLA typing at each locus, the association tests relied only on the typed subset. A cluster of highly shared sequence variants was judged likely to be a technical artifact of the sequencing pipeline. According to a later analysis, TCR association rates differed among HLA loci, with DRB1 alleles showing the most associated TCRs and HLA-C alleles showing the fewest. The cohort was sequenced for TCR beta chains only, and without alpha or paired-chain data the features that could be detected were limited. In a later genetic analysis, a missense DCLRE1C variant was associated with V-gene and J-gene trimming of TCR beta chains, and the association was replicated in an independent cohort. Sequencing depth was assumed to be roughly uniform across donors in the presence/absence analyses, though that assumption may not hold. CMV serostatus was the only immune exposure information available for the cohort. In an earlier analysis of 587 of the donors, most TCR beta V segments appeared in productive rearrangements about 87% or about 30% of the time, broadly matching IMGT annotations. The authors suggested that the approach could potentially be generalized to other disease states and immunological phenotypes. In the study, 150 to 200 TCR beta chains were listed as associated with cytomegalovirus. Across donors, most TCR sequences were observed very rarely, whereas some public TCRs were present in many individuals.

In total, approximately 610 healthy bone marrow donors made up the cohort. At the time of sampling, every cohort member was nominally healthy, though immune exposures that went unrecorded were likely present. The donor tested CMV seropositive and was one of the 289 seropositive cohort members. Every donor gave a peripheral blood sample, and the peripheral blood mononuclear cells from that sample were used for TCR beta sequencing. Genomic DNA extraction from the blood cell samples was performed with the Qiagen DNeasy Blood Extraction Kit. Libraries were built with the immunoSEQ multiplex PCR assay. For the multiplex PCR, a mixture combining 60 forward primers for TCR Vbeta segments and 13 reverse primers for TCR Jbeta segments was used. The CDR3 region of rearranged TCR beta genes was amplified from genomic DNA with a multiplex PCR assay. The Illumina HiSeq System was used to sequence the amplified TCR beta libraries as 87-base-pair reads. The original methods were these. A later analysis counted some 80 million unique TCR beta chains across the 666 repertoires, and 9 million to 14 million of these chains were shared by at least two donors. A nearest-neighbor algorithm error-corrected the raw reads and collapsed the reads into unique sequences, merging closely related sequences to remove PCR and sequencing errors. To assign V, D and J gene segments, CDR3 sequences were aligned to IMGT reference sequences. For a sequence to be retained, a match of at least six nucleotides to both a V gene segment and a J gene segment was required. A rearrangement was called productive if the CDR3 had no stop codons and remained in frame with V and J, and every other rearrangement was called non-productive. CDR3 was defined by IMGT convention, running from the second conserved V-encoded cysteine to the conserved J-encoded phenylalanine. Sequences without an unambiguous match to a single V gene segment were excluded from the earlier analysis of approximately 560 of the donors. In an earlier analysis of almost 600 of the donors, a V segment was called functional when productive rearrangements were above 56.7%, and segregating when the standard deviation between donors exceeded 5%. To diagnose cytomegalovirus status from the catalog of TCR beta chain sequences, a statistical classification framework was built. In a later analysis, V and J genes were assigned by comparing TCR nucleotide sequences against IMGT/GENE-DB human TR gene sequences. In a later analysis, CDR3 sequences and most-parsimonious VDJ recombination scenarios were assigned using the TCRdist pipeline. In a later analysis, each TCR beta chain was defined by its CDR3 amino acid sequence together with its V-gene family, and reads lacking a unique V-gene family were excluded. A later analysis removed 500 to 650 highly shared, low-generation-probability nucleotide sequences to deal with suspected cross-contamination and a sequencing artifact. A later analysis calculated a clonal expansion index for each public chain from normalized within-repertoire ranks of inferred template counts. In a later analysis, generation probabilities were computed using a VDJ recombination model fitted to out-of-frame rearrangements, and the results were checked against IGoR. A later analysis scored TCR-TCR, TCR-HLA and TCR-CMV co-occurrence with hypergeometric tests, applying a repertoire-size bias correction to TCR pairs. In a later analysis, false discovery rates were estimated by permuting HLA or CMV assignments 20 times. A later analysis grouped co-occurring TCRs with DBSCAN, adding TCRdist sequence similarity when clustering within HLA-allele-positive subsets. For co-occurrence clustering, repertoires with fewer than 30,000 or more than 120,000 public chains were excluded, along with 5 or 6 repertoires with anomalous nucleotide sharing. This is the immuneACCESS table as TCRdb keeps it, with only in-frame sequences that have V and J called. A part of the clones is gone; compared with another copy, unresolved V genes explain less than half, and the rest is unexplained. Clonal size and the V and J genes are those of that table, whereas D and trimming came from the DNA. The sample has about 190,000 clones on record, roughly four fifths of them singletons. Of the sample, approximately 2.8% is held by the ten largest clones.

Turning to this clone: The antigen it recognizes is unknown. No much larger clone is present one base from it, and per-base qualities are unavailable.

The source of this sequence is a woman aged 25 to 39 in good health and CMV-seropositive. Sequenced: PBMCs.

The CDR3 loop reads CASSSWTGREQYF. The nucleotide sequence is given as TGTGCCAGCAGTTCCTGGACCGGGAGAGAGCAGTACTTC. The V and J genes are TRBV27 and TRBJ2-7, with TRBD2 as a weak D call on 6 bases. Counted from cysteine to phenylalanine, this CDR3 has 13 amino acids. The CDR3 DNA has 39 bases and is translated from base 1. Trimming removed 4 bases from V and 7 bases from J, leaving 14 bases between the germline ends. Based on the germline V gene (reference sequence), the CDR1 and CDR2 sequences are MNHEY and SMNVEV.